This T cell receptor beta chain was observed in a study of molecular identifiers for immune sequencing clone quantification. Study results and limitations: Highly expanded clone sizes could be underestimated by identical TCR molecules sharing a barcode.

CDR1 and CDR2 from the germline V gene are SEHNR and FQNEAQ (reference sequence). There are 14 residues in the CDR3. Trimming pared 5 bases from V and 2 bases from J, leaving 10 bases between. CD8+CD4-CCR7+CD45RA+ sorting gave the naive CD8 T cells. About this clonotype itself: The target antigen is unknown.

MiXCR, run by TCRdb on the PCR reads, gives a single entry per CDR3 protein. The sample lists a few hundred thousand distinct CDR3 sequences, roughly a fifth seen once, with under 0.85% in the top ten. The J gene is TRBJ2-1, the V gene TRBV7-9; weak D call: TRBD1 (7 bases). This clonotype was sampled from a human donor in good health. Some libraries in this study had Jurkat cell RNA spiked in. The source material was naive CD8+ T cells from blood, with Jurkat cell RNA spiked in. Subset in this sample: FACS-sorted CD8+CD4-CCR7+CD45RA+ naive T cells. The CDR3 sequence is CASSGRGAYNEQFF. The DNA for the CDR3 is TGTGCCAGCAGCGGCAGGGGGGCCTACAATGAGCAGTTCTTC.